This T cell receptor (beta chain) was documented in a study of cytomegalovirus exposure and HLA in healthy donors. The PCR ran on 60 Vbeta and 13 Jbeta primers. Here immunoSEQ multiplex PCR was the method, and the copy in TCRdb shows in-frame clones only, minus some. The sample shows about 160,000 clones, about 75% of them seen only once. Germline assignment: CDR1 SGHRS and CDR2 YFSETQ. With 7 bases removed from V and 5 bases from J, the gap between germline ends came to 27 bases. This CDR3 region has 17 residues. The V gene is TRBV5-1, the J gene TRBJ2-5; D perhaps matches TRBD2 (5 bases). This sequence was found in a female donor in good health and CMV-seronegative. Sequenced sample: PBMCs. The CDR3 region is CASYSNNQLDVPETQYF. Written as DNA, the CDR3 is TGCGCCAGCTACTCAAATAATCAACTAGACGTCCCTGAGACCCAGTACTTC.